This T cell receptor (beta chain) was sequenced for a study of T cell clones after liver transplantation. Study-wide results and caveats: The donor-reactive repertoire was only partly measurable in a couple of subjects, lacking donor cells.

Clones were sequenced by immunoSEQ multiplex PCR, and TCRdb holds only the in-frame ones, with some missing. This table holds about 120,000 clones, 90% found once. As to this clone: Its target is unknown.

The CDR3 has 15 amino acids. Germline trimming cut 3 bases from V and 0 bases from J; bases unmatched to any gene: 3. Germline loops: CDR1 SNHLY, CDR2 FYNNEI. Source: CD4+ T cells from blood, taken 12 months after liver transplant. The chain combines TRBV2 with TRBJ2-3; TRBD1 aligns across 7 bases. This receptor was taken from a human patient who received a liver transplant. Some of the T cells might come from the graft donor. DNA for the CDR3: TGTGCCAGCAGTGAGTACAGGGGAAGCACAGATACGCAGTATTTT. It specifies CASSEYRGSTDTQYF.